This entry lists 23 T cell receptor beta chains sequenced from one sample in a study of human T cells and chemical hapten exposure. TCRdb fed the 5' RACE reads into MiXCR, producing one record per CDR3 protein. The data hold approximately 110,000 distinct CDR3 sequences, with around 20% observed a single time. Sequencing started from total RNA isolated from unfractionated whole blood. These receptors were obtained from a human donor in good health.

CDR3 coding DNA: TGTGCCAGCAGCGCGGGACGACTCCAAGAGACCCAGTACTTC. This gives the protein CASSAGRLQETQYF. The chain carries TRBV9 and TRBJ2-5, with D tentatively TRBD1 or TRBD2 (5 bases each). This CDR3 comprises 14 residues. Germline V gives CDR1 SGDLS, CDR2 YYNGEE. V was shortened by 3 bases and J by 1 base, with 10 bases between the two germline ends.

The CDR3 loop reads CASGAASYNEQFF. CDR3 sequence (DNA): TGTGCCAGCGGTGCGGCCTCCTACAATGAGCAGTTCTTC. The chain combines TRBV6-5 with TRBJ2-1; D is undetermined. Germline values: CDR1 MNHEY, CDR2 SVGAGI. The CDR3 length is 13 residues. Trimming left V 8 bases short and J 0 bases short, with 8 bases between.

V gene TRBV18 combines with J gene TRBJ2-7; 10 bases fit TRBD1. The germline V gene has CDR1 KGHSH and CDR2 LQKENI. The V and J ends lost 3 bases and 2 bases, in that order; junction bases with no gene match: 7. The CDR3 runs to 16 residues. CDR3: CASSPIRTGGTYEQYF. The CDR3 DNA reads as TGTGCCAGCTCACCCATAAGGACAGGGGGGACCTACGAGCAGTACTTC.

This clonotype was observed a handful of times. V gene TRBV5-1 combines with J gene TRBJ2-7; the D is unclear. The CDR3 length is 14 residues. The V gene lost 1 base and the J gene lost 0 bases, with 8 bases spanning the gap. Germline-derived CDR1 and CDR2 are SGHRS and YFSETQ. The CDR3 loop is CASSLQASSYEQYF. CDR3 coding DNA: TGCGCCAGCAGCTTGCAGGCTAGCTCCTACGAGCAGTACTTC.

A few counts support this clonotype. J is TRBJ1-5 and V is TRBV9; D is unclear. The CDR3 sequence is 14 residues long. The germline V gene encodes CDR1 SGDLS and CDR2 YYNGEE. V was cut by 3 bases and J by 6 bases, with 13 bases left in between. CDR3 DNA sequence: TGTGCCAGCAGCGAAAGCCCGAGCGGTCAGCCCCAGCATTTT. The encoded protein is CASSESPSGQPQHF.

The chain uses TRBV9 and TRBJ2-5; 12 nucleotides match TRBD2. This CDR3 has 16 amino acids. With V trimmed by 2 bases and J by 4 bases, 6 bases remained unmatched. Per the germline V gene, CDR1 is SGDLS and CDR2 is YYNGEE. This CDR3 reads CASSVASGRAGETQYF. DNA for the CDR3: TGTGCCAGCAGCGTGGCTAGCGGGAGGGCCGGAGAGACCCAGTACTTC.

This chain joins TRBV27 and TRBJ2-7, with 9 nucleotides matching TRBD1. The germline V gene encodes CDR1 MNHEY and CDR2 SMNVEV (reference sequence). CDR3 size: 14 residues. With 4 bases clipped from V and 5 bases from J, the junction kept 6 bases outside the gene matches. This chain's CDR3 is CASSYNRGLHEQYF. The CDR3 nucleotides read TGTGCCAGCAGTTACAACAGGGGGCTCCACGAGCAGTACTTC.

V and J are TRBV6-5 and TRBJ2-2; D gene ambiguous. V was cut by 0 bases and J by 6 bases, with 5 bases left in between. The length of the CDR3 is 13 residues. Germline CDR1 reads MNHEY; CDR2 reads SVGAGI. The CDR3 DNA follows: TGTGCCAGCAGTTACTCGAAAGCCGGGGAGCTGTTTTTT. Encoded protein: CASSYSKAGELFF.

This clonotype has just one count. V gene TRBV6-5 combines with J gene TRBJ2-4; 7 nucleotides line up with TRBD2. Germline lookup yields CDR1 MNHEY and CDR2 SVGAGI. Trimming took 4 bases from V and 0 from J; bases not matched to a gene: 9. CDR3 length equals 17 residues. CDR3 region: CASSWTSSGLAKNIQYF. The DNA for the CDR3 is TGTGCCAGCAGTTGGACTTCTAGCGGACTAGCCAAAAACATTCAGTACTTC.

This clonotype was found a few times. V gene TRBV6-1 combines with J gene TRBJ2-1, with 8 bases lining up with TRBD2. Germline assignment: CDR1 MNHNS and CDR2 SASEGT. The CDR3 has 13 amino acids. Trimming took 8 bases from V and 7 from J; bases not matched to a gene: 7. The CDR3 DNA sequence: TGTGCCAGCTACGCGGGAGGCCTTAATGAGCAGTTCTTC. Translation gives CASYAGGLNEQFF.

This clonotype showed up just a few times. This sequence joins TRBV12-3 or TRBV12-4 and TRBJ2-3; 10 nucleotides match TRBD1. CDR3 length: 16 residues. V shed 6 bases and J 0 bases; nucleotides not matched to a gene: 6. The chain's CDR3 is CASSRQGALSTDTQYF. The CDR3 nucleotides read TGTGCCAGCAGCCGACAGGGGGCTTTAAGCACAGATACGCAGTATTTT.

The rearrangement joins TRBV10-2 to TRBJ2-7, with 8 bases fitting TRBD2. The CDR3 length is 12 residues. The J segment lost 6 bases and the V segment lost 9 bases, leaving 7 bases of the junction unmatched. Germline CDR1 WSHSY, CDR2 SAAADI. The CDR3 sequence is CASLGLAGEQYF. As DNA, the CDR3 is TGCGCCAGTCTCGGACTAGCTGGCGAGCAGTACTTC.

The V call is TRBV6-6, the J call TRBJ2-7, with TRBD2 matching 11 bases. This CDR3 is built from 14 residues. With 8 bases clipped from V and 5 bases from J, the junction kept 8 bases outside the gene matches. Germline V gives CDR1 MNHNY, CDR2 SVGAGI (reference sequence). As DNA, the CDR3 is TGTGCCAGCTCTCCCGGGACTAGCGGTAACGAGCAGTACTTC. Protein: CASSPGTSGNEQYF.

A few counts support this clonotype. The genes are TRBV6-1 and TRBJ2-3, with unresolved D. The V gene's germline CDR1 is MNHNS and CDR2 SASEGT. V lost 3 bases and J lost 6, with 7 bases in between. The CDR3 contains 12 residues. CDR3 sequence: CASSDEWDTQYF. The CDR3 nucleotides are TGTGCCAGCAGTGACGAATGGGATACGCAGTATTTT.

This clonotype was observed a few times. This chain connects TRBV29-1 to TRBJ2-3; tentatively, D is TRBD2 (5 bases). There are 14 residues in the CDR3. Germline lookup yields CDR1 SQVTM and CDR2 ANQGSEA. Trimming stripped 4 bases from V and 6 bases from J, with 17 bases between. The CDR3 reads CSVGLGGRRDTQYF. CDR3 in DNA: TGCAGCGTTGGGCTAGGCGGCCGGAGGGATACGCAGTATTTT.

The V and J genes are TRBV12-3 or TRBV12-4 and TRBJ1-5, with TRBD1 as a possible D gene (6 bases). The ends were cut back, 5 bases at V and 11 bases at J, with 16 bases in the middle. CDR3 size: 13 residues. The CDR3 nucleotides read TGTGCCAGCAGTCCGGACAGTCCTTGGGCCCAGCATTTT. This sequence encodes CASSPDSPWAQHF.

In this sample, this clonotype turned up a few times. The chain has TRBV3-1 and TRBJ1-1, with 7 positions matching TRBD1. Germline trimming cut 5 bases from V and 1 base from J; bases unmatched to any gene: 4. The CDR3 totals 14 residues. CDR1 is LGHDT and CDR2 is YNNKEL in the germline V gene (reference sequence). DNA for the CDR3: TGTGCCAGCAGCACAGGGGATAGGAACACTGAAGCTTTCTTT. Its translation: CASSTGDRNTEAFF.

This chain links TRBV5-4 with TRBJ2-2; TRBD1 matches at 8 bases. Trimming removed 4 bases from V and 5 bases from J; junction bases left unmatched: 4. Germline V CDR1 and CDR2: SGHNT, YYREEE (reference sequence). CDR3 length equals 14 residues. The CDR3 loop is CASSRTGRTGELFF. The CDR3 nucleotides read TGTGCCAGCAGCCGGACAGGGAGGACCGGGGAGCTGTTTTTT.

The chain is built from TRBV30 and TRBJ2-1; 10 bases are a match to TRBD2. The CDR3 consists of 15 residues. Unmatched junction bases numbered 6, after V lost 0 bases and J lost 7 bases. From germline, CDR1 is GTSNPN and CDR2 SVGIG (reference sequence). This CDR3 is CAWSVGLAGANEQFF. Written as DNA, the CDR3 is TGTGCCTGGAGTGTAGGTCTAGCGGGAGCGAATGAGCAGTTCTTC. Complete variable domain (other parts from reference TRBV30 and TRBJ2-1): SQTIHQWPATLVQPVGSPLSLECTVEGTSNPNLYWYRQAAGRGLQLLFYSVGIGQISSEVPQNLSASRPQDRQFILSSKKLLLSDSGFYLCAWSVGLAGANEQFFGPGTRLTVL.

V and J are TRBV20-1 and TRBJ2-3; 8 bases fit TRBD2. Germline V CDR1 and CDR2: DFQATT, SNEGSKA (reference sequence). Trimming removed 5 bases from V and 1 base from J; junction bases left unmatched: 5. The CDR3 has 14 amino acids. This CDR3 is CSAPLTSGTDTQYF. In DNA, the CDR3 is TGCAGTGCTCCCCTGACTAGCGGCACAGATACGCAGTATTTT.

V usage is TRBV11-1 and J usage is TRBJ1-1, with 12 bases aligning to TRBD1. The CDR3 loop spans 15 amino acids. Germline V gene sequence: CDR1 SGHAT, CDR2 FQDESV (reference sequence). V was pared by 5 bases and J by 5 bases, with 6 bases of the junction left unmatched. This CDR3 reads CASSLGQGAGTEAFF. Written as DNA, the CDR3 is TGTGCCAGCAGCCTGGGACAGGGGGCAGGGACTGAAGCTTTCTTT.

The genes are TRBV11-2 and TRBJ2-7; 14 bases agree with TRBD2. Germline CDR1 and CDR2: SGHAT and FQNNGV. The CDR3 spans 17 residues. V lost 3 bases and J lost 5; bases outside the gene matches: 9. CDR3 nucleotides: TGTGCCAGCAGCTTGGGGATGGGACTAGCGGGAGACCACGAGCAGTACTTC. Protein product: CASSLGMGLAGDHEQYF. Complete variable domain (other parts from reference TRBV11-2 and TRBJ2-7): EAGVAQSPRYKIIEKRQSVAFWCNPISGHATLYWYQQILGQGPKLLIQFQNNGVVDDSQLPKDRFSAERLKGVDSTLKIQPAKLEDSAVYLCASSLGMGLAGDHEQYFGPGTRLTVT.

This clonotype was recorded a few times. J is TRBJ2-1 and V is TRBV27; TRBD2 aligns across 8 bases. Trimming took 3 bases from V and 6 from J; bases not matched to a gene: 7. Per germline, CDR1 MNHEY and CDR2 SMNVEV (reference sequence). The CDR3 contains 15 residues. CDR3 bases: TGTGCCAGCAGTTTGAGTAGCGGGGCGCCCAATGAGCAGTTCTTC. This sequence encodes CASSLSSGAPNEQFF.